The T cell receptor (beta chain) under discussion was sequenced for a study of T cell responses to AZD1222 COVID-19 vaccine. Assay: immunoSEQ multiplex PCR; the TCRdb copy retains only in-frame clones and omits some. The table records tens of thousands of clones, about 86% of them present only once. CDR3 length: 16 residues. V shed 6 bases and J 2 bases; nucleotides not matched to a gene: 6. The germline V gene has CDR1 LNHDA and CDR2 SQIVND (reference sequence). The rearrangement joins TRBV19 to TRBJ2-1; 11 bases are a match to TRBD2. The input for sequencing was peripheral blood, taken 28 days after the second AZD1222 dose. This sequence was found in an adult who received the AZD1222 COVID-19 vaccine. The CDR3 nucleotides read TGTGCCAGTAGGACAGCTAGCGGGAGGCCCTACAATGAGCAGTTCTTC. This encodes CASRTASGRPYNEQFF.